This passage covers 31 T cell receptor beta chains from one sample sequenced in a study of T cell changes during pregnancy in multiple sclerosis. Assay: immunoSEQ multiplex PCR; the TCRdb copy retains only in-frame clones and omits some. In the table there are approximately 88,000 clones, 94% of which are singletons. Sequencing used peripheral blood, obtained in the third trimester of pregnancy. Every receptor here comes from a female donor with multiple sclerosis, enrolled in a pregnancy study.

This clone was recorded only once. The rearrangement uses TRBV28 and TRBJ2-1, with D possibly TRBD2 on 6 matching bases. Trimming left V 7 bases short and J 3 bases short, with 22 bases between. This CDR3 spans 17 amino acids. The germline V gene has CDR1 MDHEN and CDR2 SYDVKM. The CDR3 nucleotides are TGTGCCAGCAACGACCCCTCCGGCGGGAACGACTACAATGAGCAGTTCTTC. This translates into CASNDPSGGNDYNEQFF.

The gene calls are TRBV30 and TRBJ1-2; no clear D gene. The CDR3 covers 13 residues. Trimming removed 1 base at V and 2 bases at J, with 8 bases between. Germline CDR1 and CDR2: GTSNPN and SVGIG (reference sequence). For the CDR3, the DNA is TGTGCCTGGAGTGGACGCGGAAACTATGGCTACACCTTC. The encoded protein is CAWSGRGNYGYTF.

The chain uses TRBV23-1 and TRBJ2-7; TRBD2 matches at 13 bases. TRBV23-1 carries the ORF label, with uncertain function. V trimming: 8 bases; J trimming: 2 bases; junction bases outside the gene matches: 18. This CDR3 has 19 amino acids. In nucleotides, the CDR3 is TGCGCCAGCCACCATACCGGGACTAGCGGGACTCTGGCCGCCTACGAGCAGTACTTC. Its protein product is CASHHTGTSGTLAAYEQYF.

The chain joins TRBV28 to TRBJ1-5; D gene unclear. The CDR3 has 11 amino acids. Germline V gene data show CDR1 as MDHEN and CDR2 as SYDVKM. Trimming took 2 bases from V and 9 from J, leaving 5 bases between them. The CDR3: CASSLTPPQHF. CDR3 nucleotide sequence: TGTGCCAGCAGTTTAACACCGCCCCAGCATTTT.

This clone showed up just once. This rearrangement joins TRBV15 to TRBJ2-1, with 8 bases that match TRBD1. J gave up 0 bases and V 2 bases, and 3 bases lay outside the gene matches. The CDR3 consists of 16 residues. Germline assignment: CDR1 LNHNV and CDR2 YYDKDF (reference sequence). CDR3: CATSRNRGSSYNEQFF. Written as DNA, the CDR3 is TGTGCCACCAGCAGAAACAGGGGGAGCTCCTACAATGAGCAGTTCTTC.

The rearrangement joins TRBV20-1 to TRBJ2-7; the D is unclear. Germline V CDR1 and CDR2: DFQATT, SNEGSKA (reference sequence). The length of the CDR3 is 11 residues. CDR3 bases: TGCAGGGTTTCGTCGGCCTACGAGCAGTACTTC. This sequence encodes CRVSSAYEQYF.

This clone appeared a single time. CDR3 amino acids: CASKGGGGTGELFF. CDR3 nucleotides: TGTGCCAGTAAGGGCGGGGGAGGTACCGGGGAGCTGTTTTTT. The V call is TRBV19, the J call TRBJ2-2, with 7 bases fitting TRBD2. This CDR3 contains 14 residues. After removal of 7 bases from V and 5 bases from J, the junction contained 7 bases not matched to a gene. Germline V lookup: CDR1 LNHDA, CDR2 SQIVND (reference sequence).

The chain couples TRBV19 to TRBJ2-4; maybe TRBD2 (5 bases). The germline gives CDR1 LNHDA, CDR2 SQIVND (reference sequence). This CDR3 is built from 17 residues. V was cut by 3 bases and J by 2 bases, with 17 bases left in between. The CDR3: CASSMGSYKATKNIQYF. The CDR3 DNA sequence: TGTGCCAGTAGTATGGGGAGTTACAAGGCTACCAAAAACATTCAGTACTTC. Together with reference TRBV19 and TRBJ2-4, the CDR3 gives the full variable domain: DGGITQSPKYLFRKEGQNVTLSCEQNLNHDAMYWYRQDPGQGLRLIYYSQIVNDFQKGDIAEGYSVSREKKESFPLTVTSAQKNPTAFYLCASSMGSYKATKNIQYFGAGTRLSVL.

This chain connects TRBV7-2 to TRBJ2-7; 8 positions agree with TRBD2. The CDR3 spans 14 residues. Germline-derived CDR1 and CDR2 are SGHTA and FQGNSA. After removal of 0 bases from V and 3 bases from J, the junction contained 1 base not matched to a gene. In nucleotides, the CDR3 is TGTGCCAGCAGCTTAGCAGGGACTAGCTACGAGCAGTACTTC. Translation gives CASSLAGTSYEQYF.

The chain links TRBV5-1 to TRBJ2-7; 10 positions match TRBD2. This CDR3 is 17 amino acids long. V dropped 0 bases and J dropped 1; count of bases not matched to a gene: 7. The V gene's germline CDR1 is SGHRS and CDR2 YFSETQ. The CDR3 protein is CASSLGLAGESSYEQYF. CDR3 sequence (DNA): TGCGCCAGCAGCTTGGGTCTAGCGGGAGAAAGTTCCTACGAGCAGTACTTC.

V is TRBV19 and J is TRBJ1-4; possible D gene TRBD1, 6 bases. Germline V lookup: CDR1 LNHDA, CDR2 SQIVND (reference sequence). V was pared by 6 bases and J by 7 bases, with 15 bases between. The CDR3 extends over 14 amino acids. This CDR3 reads CASRDLDRSEKLFF. CDR3 in DNA: TGTGCCAGTAGGGACCTGGACAGATCTGAAAAACTGTTTTTT.

The V call is TRBV18, the J call TRBJ2-1; 11 bases map to TRBD2. V lost 8 bases, J lost 5 bases, and 8 bases stayed unmatched. The germline V gene has CDR1 KGHSH and CDR2 LQKENI. CDR3 size: 15 residues. The CDR3 sequence: CASGKLAGVNNEQFF. CDR3 nucleotide sequence: TGTGCCAGCGGGAAACTAGCGGGAGTCAACAATGAGCAGTTCTTC.

This clone was found a few times. The chain combines TRBV19 with TRBJ2-7; 12 positions agree with TRBD2. After removal of 4 bases from V and 4 bases from J, the junction contained 8 bases not matched to a gene. In germline, CDR1 is LNHDA, CDR2 SQIVND (reference sequence). The CDR3 consists of 16 residues. CDR3 nucleotide sequence: TGTGCCAGTAGTACACCGACTAGCGGGAGCTCGTACGAGCAGTACTTC. This encodes CASSTPTSGSSYEQYF.

This chain links TRBV29-1 with TRBJ2-1; 10 bases line up with TRBD2. Germline values: CDR1 SQVTM, CDR2 ANQGSEA. Trimming removed 2 bases from V and 3 bases from J; junction bases left unmatched: 10. CDR3 length: 17 amino acids. CDR3 DNA: TGCAGCGTTGAATCCCATCTAGCGGGAGCCGTCTACAATGAGCAGTTCTTC. This gives the protein CSVESHLAGAVYNEQFF.

The table lists this clone with a few counts. The V call is TRBV27, the J call TRBJ2-2; a weak D match, TRBD2 (6 bases). The V gene lost 2 bases and the J gene lost 1 base, with 8 bases spanning the gap. Germline loops: CDR1 MNHEY, CDR2 SMNVEV (reference sequence). The CDR3 has 15 residues. As DNA, the CDR3 is TGTGCCAGCAGTTTAAGTAGCGGGAACACCGGGGAGCTGTTTTTT. It encodes CASSLSSGNTGELFF.

The V call is TRBV19, the J call TRBJ1-1, with D possibly TRBD1 on 6 matching bases. Trimming cost V 6 bases and J 1 base, with 12 bases left between them. Germline loops: CDR1 LNHDA, CDR2 SQIVND (reference sequence). The CDR3 totals 14 residues. The CDR3 loop reads CASRTGSANTEAFF. CDR3 nucleotide sequence: TGTGCCAGTAGAACAGGGTCCGCGAACACTGAAGCTTTCTTT.

CDR3 sequence: CASSSLASHYNEQFF. The CDR3 DNA follows: TGTGCCAGCAGCTCACTAGCGAGTCATTACAATGAGCAGTTCTTC. This chain connects TRBV9 to TRBJ2-1; TRBD2 matches 7 bases. With 4 bases clipped from V and 4 bases from J, the junction kept 8 bases outside the gene matches. The germline V gene encodes CDR1 SGDLS and CDR2 YYNGEE. The CDR3 sequence is 15 residues long.

V is TRBV6-6 and J is TRBJ1-1, with D maybe TRBD1 (6 bases). The germline CDR1 and CDR2 sequences are MNHNY and SVGAGI (reference sequence). The CDR3 contains 14 residues. V lost 2 bases and J lost 0, with 7 bases in between. The CDR3 DNA is TGTGCCAGCAGTTACACAGGGTTGAACACTGAAGCTTTCTTT. It encodes CASSYTGLNTEAFF.

This rearrangement joins TRBV5-1 to TRBJ2-1; no definite D call. The V and J ends lost 4 bases and 14 bases respectively, with 13 bases between them. CDR1 and CDR2 (germline): SGHRS, YFSETQ. The CDR3 covers 11 residues. In nucleotides, the CDR3 is TGCGCCAGCAGCGACCTAGATAGAAAGTTCTTC. This translates into CASSDLDRKFF.

This chain joins TRBV6-5 and TRBJ2-1; 8 positions agree with TRBD2. CDR3 length equals 15 residues. Trimming cost V 4 bases and J 8 bases; bases outside gene matches: 10. Germline loops: CDR1 MNHEY, CDR2 SVGAGI. CDR3: CASSSPGTRVHEQFF. In nucleotides, the CDR3 is TGTGCCAGCAGTTCCCCCGGGACTAGGGTGCATGAGCAGTTCTTC.

The gene calls are TRBV2 and TRBJ2-5, with D possibly TRBD2 on 6 matching bases. The CDR3 is made up of 14 amino acids. Trimming removed 5 bases from V and 2 bases from J, with 12 bases in between. Germline values: CDR1 SNHLY, CDR2 FYNNEI. The CDR3 DNA reads as TGTGCCAGCAGTAGGGACTCCACTCAAGAGACCCAGTACTTC. Protein product: CASSRDSTQETQYF. The full variable domain, its missing parts supplied by reference TRBV2 and TRBJ2-5, is EPEVTQTPSHQVTQMGQEVILRCVPISNHLYFYWYRQILGQKVEFLVSFYNNEISEKSEIFDDQFSVERPDGSNFTLKIRSTKLEDSAMYFCASSRDSTQETQYFGPGTRLLVL.

CDR3 sequence (DNA): TGTGCCAGCAGCTTCGGACAGGGCCATAACTATGGCTACACCTTC. Residues: CASSFGQGHNYGYTF. The V and J genes are TRBV5-6 and TRBJ1-2, with TRBD1 identical over 8 bases. This CDR3 has 15 residues. Germline trimming cut 2 bases from V and 1 base from J; bases unmatched to any gene: 4. CDR1 and CDR2 from the germline V gene are SGHDT and YYEEEE.

The chain employs TRBV5-1 and TRBJ2-7, with 7 bases lining up with TRBD2. Germline V gene sequence: CDR1 SGHRS, CDR2 YFSETQ. J gave up 2 bases and V 8 bases, and 10 bases lay outside the gene matches. This CDR3 is 14 amino acids long. In nucleotides, the CDR3 is TGCGCCAGTCGGCAGGCTCGGGGGGCCTACGAGCAGTACTTC. It encodes CASRQARGAYEQYF. Drawing the rest from reference TRBV5-1 and TRBJ2-7, the complete variable domain is KAGVTQTPRYLIKTRGQQVTLSCSPISGHRSVSWYQQTPGQGLQFLFEYFSETQRNKGNFPGRFSGRQFSNSRSEMNVSTLELGDSALYLCASRQARGAYEQYFGPGTRLTVT.

This chain links TRBV27 with TRBJ1-2; a weak D match, TRBD1 (6 bases). With 4 bases removed from V and 6 bases from J, the gap between germline ends came to 18 bases. Germline V gene sequence: CDR1 MNHEY, CDR2 SMNVEV (reference sequence). The length of the CDR3 is 15 residues. The DNA for the CDR3 is TGTGCCAGCAGTTCCTTGACAGGCGGAGATAATGGCTACACCTTC. Translation gives CASSSLTGGDNGYTF.

The CDR3 here is CASSYSFERARETQYF. The CDR3 region has the DNA TGTGCCAGCAGTTACTCGTTTGAGAGAGCTCGGGAGACCCAGTACTTC. V usage is TRBV6-5 and J usage is TRBJ2-5; unclear D gene. This CDR3 has 16 residues. The germline V gene encodes CDR1 MNHEY and CDR2 SVGAGI. The ends were cut back, 0 bases at V and 5 bases at J, with 16 bases in the middle.

CDR3 bases: TGTGCCAGCAGCTTGTCGGCGGGAGGGCACCCCACAGATACGCAGTATTTT. It translates to CASSLSAGGHPTDTQYF. The chain employs TRBV5-6 and TRBJ2-3; 9 bases fit TRBD2. The CDR3 extends over 17 amino acids. CDR1 is SGHDT and CDR2 is YYEEEE in the germline V gene. The trim removed 1 base at V and 2 bases at J, leaving 8 bases unmatched.

This chain uses TRBV7-9 with TRBJ2-3; 7 nucleotides align to TRBD2. Germline CDR1 and CDR2: SEHNR and FQNEAQ (reference sequence). V trimming: 0 bases; J trimming: 0 bases; junction bases outside the gene matches: 9. The CDR3 spans 18 residues. CDR3: CASSLALGGPGSTDTQYF. The CDR3, as DNA: TGTGCCAGCAGCTTAGCGTTGGGAGGGCCAGGGAGCACAGATACGCAGTATTTT.

The J gene is TRBJ2-2, the V gene TRBV7-9; 9 bases map to TRBD2. Trimming cost V 5 bases and J 6 bases; bases outside gene matches: 10. CDR3 length: 16 residues. The germline V gene encodes CDR1 SEHNR and CDR2 FQNEAQ (reference sequence). CDR3 sequence reads: CASSPLSGRTAGELFF. In DNA form, the CDR3 reads TGTGCCAGCAGCCCTCTTAGCGGGAGAACGGCCGGGGAGCTGTTTTTT.

The genes are TRBV30 and TRBJ2-7, with a weak D call TRBD2 (6 bases). Germline-derived CDR1 and CDR2 are GTSNPN and SVGIG (reference sequence). V lost 1 base, J lost 2 bases, and 24 bases lay in between. CDR3 length: 18 amino acids. CDR3 protein: CAWSAPPPGEWIPYEQYF. CDR3 in DNA: TGTGCCTGGAGTGCACCCCCTCCGGGGGAATGGATCCCCTACGAGCAGTACTTC.

This chain uses TRBV5-1 with TRBJ2-3; no clear D gene. With 5 bases removed from V and 1 base from J, the gap between germline ends came to 17 bases. CDR1 and CDR2 (germline): SGHRS, YFSETQ. This CDR3 spans 16 amino acids. CDR3 amino acids: CASSLPRLPGTDTQYF. CDR3 DNA: TGCGCCAGCAGTTTGCCTAGGCTGCCAGGCACAGATACGCAGTATTTT. The full variable domain, its missing parts supplied by reference TRBV5-1 and TRBJ2-3, is KAGVTQTPRYLIKTRGQQVTLSCSPISGHRSVSWYQQTPGQGLQFLFEYFSETQRNKGNFPGRFSGRQFSNSRSEMNVSTLELGDSALYLCASSLPRLPGTDTQYFGPGTRLTVL.

The genes are TRBV6-5 and TRBJ1-2, with 7 bases lining up with TRBD1. The CDR3 extends over 15 amino acids. V shed 6 bases and J 0 bases; nucleotides not matched to a gene: 7. Germline CDR1 MNHEY, CDR2 SVGAGI. CDR3 bases: TGTGCCAGCAGCCCCACAGGGGAGCCTAACTATGGCTACACCTTC. Translation: CASSPTGEPNYGYTF.